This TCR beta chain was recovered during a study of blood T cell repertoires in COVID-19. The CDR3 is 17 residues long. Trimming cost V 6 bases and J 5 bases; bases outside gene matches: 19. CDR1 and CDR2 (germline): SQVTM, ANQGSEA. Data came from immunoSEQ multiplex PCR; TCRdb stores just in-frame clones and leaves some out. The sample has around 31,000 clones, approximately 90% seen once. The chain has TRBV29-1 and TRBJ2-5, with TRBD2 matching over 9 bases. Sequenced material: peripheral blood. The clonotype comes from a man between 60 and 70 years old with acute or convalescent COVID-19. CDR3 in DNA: TGCAGCGTAGACTTACCGGGACTAGCTCGCCCCGGGGAGACCCAGTACTTC. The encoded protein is CSVDLPGLARPGETQYF.